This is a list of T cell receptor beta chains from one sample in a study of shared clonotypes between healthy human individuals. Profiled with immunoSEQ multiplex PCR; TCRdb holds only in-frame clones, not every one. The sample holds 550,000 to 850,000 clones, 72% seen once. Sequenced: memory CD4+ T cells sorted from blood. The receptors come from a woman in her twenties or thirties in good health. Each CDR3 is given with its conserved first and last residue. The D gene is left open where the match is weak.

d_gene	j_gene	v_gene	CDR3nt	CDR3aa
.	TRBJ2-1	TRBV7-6	TGTGCCAGCAGCTTAGCCGAACGATACGGGAATGAGCAGTTCTTC	CASSLAERYGNEQFF
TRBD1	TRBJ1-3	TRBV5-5	TGTGCCAGCAGCCGCTCGGGACAGGCTTCTGGAAACACCATATATTTT	CASSRSGQASGNTIYF
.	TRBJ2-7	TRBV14	TGTGCCAGCAGCCAAGGAATCGACAGGCCGAGAGCCGAGCAGTACTTC	CASSQGIDRPRAEQYF
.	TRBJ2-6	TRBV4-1	TGCGCCAGCAGCCCCAGGGTCCTCTCTGGGGCCAACGTCCTGACTTTC	CASSPRVLSGANVLTF
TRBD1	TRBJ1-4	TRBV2	TGTGCCAGCAGCCGACAGGGGGATAATGAAAAACTGTTTTTT	CASSRQGDNEKLFF
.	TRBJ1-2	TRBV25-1	TGTGCCAGCAGTAAGGGACGGGACTATGGCTACACCTTC	CASSKGRDYGYTF
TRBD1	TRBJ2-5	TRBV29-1	TGCAGCGTTGTACCGACAGGGCGGGAGACCCAGTACTTC	CSVVPTGRETQYF
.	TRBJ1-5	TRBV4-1	TGCGCCAGCAGCCAAGTGGGGGCGTATCAGCCCCAGCATTTT	CASSQVGAYQPQHF
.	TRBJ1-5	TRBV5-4	TGTGCCAGCAGCTTGGGAGGGGGAGACGCGCATCAGCCCCAGCATTTT	CASSLGGGDAHQPQHF
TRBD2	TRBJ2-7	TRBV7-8	TGTGCCAGCAGCACCCGCCAAGCGGGAGTCACCTACGAGCAGTACTTC	CASSTRQAGVTYEQYF
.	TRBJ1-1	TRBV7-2	TGTGCCAGCAGCTTCAGGGGCGCTGAAGCTTTCTTT	CASSFRGAEAFF
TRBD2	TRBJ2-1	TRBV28	TGTGCCAGCAGTTCTACAGGGAACCTAGCGGGATTCAATGAGCAGTTCTTC	CASSSTGNLAGFNEQFF
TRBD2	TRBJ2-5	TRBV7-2	TGTGCCATCCGACTAGCGGGAGTCGGGGAGACCCAGTACTTC	CAIRLAGVGETQYF
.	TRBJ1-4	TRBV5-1	TGCGCCAGCAGCGACGGGACGGTTGCAACTAATGAAAAACTGTTTTTT	CASSDGTVATNEKLFF
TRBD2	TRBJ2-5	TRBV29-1	TGCAGCGTTGTCGGGAGGGCGTCCTTGGAGACCCAGTACTTC	CSVVGRASLETQYF